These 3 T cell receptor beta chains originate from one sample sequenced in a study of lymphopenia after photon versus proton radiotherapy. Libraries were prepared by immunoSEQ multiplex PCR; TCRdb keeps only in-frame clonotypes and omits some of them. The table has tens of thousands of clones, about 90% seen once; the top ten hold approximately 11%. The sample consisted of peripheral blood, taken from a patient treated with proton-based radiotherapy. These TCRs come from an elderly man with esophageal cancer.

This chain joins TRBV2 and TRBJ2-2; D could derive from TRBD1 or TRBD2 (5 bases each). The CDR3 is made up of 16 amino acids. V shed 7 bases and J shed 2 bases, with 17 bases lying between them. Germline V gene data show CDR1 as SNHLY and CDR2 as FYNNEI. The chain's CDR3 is CASTERDPPNTGELFF. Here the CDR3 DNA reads TGTGCCAGCACCGAACGGGACCCACCCAACACCGGGGAGCTGTTTTTT.

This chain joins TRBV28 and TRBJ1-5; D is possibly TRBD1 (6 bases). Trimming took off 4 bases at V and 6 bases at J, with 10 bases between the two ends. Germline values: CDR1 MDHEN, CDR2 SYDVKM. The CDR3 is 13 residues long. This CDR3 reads CASSWGQSQPQHF. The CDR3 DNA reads TGTGCCAGCAGTTGGGGACAAAGTCAGCCCCAGCATTTT.

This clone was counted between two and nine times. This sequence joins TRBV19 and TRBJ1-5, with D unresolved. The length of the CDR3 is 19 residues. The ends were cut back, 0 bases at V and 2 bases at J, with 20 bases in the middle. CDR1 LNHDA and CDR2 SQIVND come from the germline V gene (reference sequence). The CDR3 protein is CASSIEPGRSYWGNQPQHF. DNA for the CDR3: TGTGCCAGTAGTATAGAGCCAGGACGGAGCTACTGGGGCAATCAGCCCCAGCATTTT.